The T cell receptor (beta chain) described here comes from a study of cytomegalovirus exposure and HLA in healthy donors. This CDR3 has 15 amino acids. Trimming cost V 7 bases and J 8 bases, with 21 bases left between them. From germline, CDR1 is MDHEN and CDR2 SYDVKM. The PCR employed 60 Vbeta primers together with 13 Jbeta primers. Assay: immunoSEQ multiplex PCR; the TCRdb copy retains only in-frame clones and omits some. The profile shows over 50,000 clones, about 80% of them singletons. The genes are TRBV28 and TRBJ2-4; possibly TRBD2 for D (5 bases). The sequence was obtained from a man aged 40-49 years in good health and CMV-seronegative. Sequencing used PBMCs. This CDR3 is CASTYDGVGRDIQYF. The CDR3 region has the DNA TGTGCCAGCACGTACGACGGGGTGGGAAGGGACATTCAGTACTTC.